These 16 T cell receptor beta chains came from one sample sequenced in a study of blood T cell repertoires in COVID-19. The method was immunoSEQ multiplex PCR; TCRdb's version includes in-frame clones alone and lacks a portion of them. The sample holds some 350,000 clones; 85% to 90% are singletons and the top ten take more than 0.8%. Sequenced: PBMCs or T cells enriched from blood (not recorded which). These TCRs come from a man younger than 35 who had recovered from COVID-19.

Comments on this clone: One end of the junction varies from germline; a read error may be responsible. This chain uses TRBV5-1 with TRBJ2-3; D might be TRBD1 (5 bases). This CDR3 spans 11 amino acids. CDR1 is SGHRS and CDR2 is YFSETQ in the germline V gene. CDR3 nucleotide sequence: TGCGCCAGCAGCAAGGCAGACAGCATTCTCTTT. This translates into CASSKADSILF.

This rearrangement joins TRBV28 to TRBJ2-5; TRBD2 matches 10 bases. There are 17 residues in the CDR3. Trimming at V came to 5 bases and at J to 4 bases, leaving 13 bases not matched to a gene. In germline, CDR1 is MDHEN, CDR2 SYDVKM. CDR3 in amino acids: CASSPRSGRALRETQYF. The CDR3 DNA sequence: TGTGCCAGCAGTCCACGCAGCGGGAGGGCCTTAAGAGAGACCCAGTACTTC.

This chain uses TRBV5-1 with TRBJ1-2; D is possibly TRBD1 (5 bases). The CDR3 totals 14 residues. Germline CDR1 is SGHRS and CDR2 is YFSETQ. V was trimmed by 4 bases and J by 2 bases, leaving 12 bases between them. CDR3 DNA: TGCGCCAGCAGCGCGGGACCGATGAACTATGGCTACACCTTC. Translation: CASSAGPMNYGYTF.

The CDR3 loop reads CASSFPGLEAFF. The CDR3 coding sequence is TGTGCCAGCAGTTTCCCGGGACTTGAAGCTTTCTTT. The gene calls are TRBV12-3 or TRBV12-4 and TRBJ1-1; D is possibly TRBD1 (5 bases). The ends were cut back, 3 bases at V and 7 bases at J, with 9 bases in the middle. The CDR3 totals 12 residues.

V and J are TRBV28 and TRBJ2-3; TRBD2 matches at 11 bases. The ends lost 3 bases at V and 0 bases at J; junction bases unmatched: 2. CDR1 is MDHEN and CDR2 is SYDVKM in the germline V gene. The CDR3 has 16 residues. The CDR3 sequence: CASSLGLAVSTDTQYF. The CDR3 nucleotides are TGTGCCAGCAGTTTGGGACTAGCGGTGAGCACAGATACGCAGTATTTT.

This rearrangement joins TRBV9 to TRBJ2-3, with 12 bases matching TRBD2. Losses at the gene ends were 0 bases for V and 0 bases for J; bases not matched to a gene: 8. The V gene's germline CDR1 is SGDLS and CDR2 YYNGEE. The CDR3 totals 19 residues. In DNA, the CDR3 is TGTGCCAGCAGCGTAGCCTCTGGACTAGCGGGATATAGCACAGATACGCAGTATTTT. Translating gives CASSVASGLAGYSTDTQYF. Full variable domain (outside the CDR3, taken from reference TRBV9 and TRBJ2-3): DSGVTQTPKHLITATGQRVTLRCSPRSGDLSVYWYQQSLDQGLQFLIQYYNGEERAKGNILERFSAQQFPDLHSELNLSSLELGDSALYFCASSVASGLAGYSTDTQYFGPGTRLTVL.

J is TRBJ2-1 and V is TRBV5-1; 9 bases align to TRBD1. The V gene's germline CDR1 is SGHRS and CDR2 YFSETQ. The trim removed 2 bases at V and 3 bases at J, leaving 3 bases unmatched. This CDR3 region has 15 residues. The CDR3 sequence: CASSLSGQGYNEQFF. In DNA, the CDR3 is TGCGCCAGCAGCTTATCGGGACAGGGCTACAATGAGCAGTTCTTC.

This sequence joins TRBV5-8 and TRBJ2-2, with D unclear. The CDR3 is 15 amino acids. Germline V gene data show CDR1 as SGHTS and CDR2 as YDEGEE. V was cut by 1 base and J by 0 bases, with 7 bases left in between. The CDR3 loop reads CASSLSRSNTGELFF. The DNA for the CDR3 is TGTGCCAGCAGCTTGTCCAGATCGAACACCGGGGAGCTGTTTTTT.

The V gene is TRBV5-6, the J gene TRBJ2-3; 8 nucleotides agree with TRBD2. This CDR3 spans 17 amino acids. V was pared by 0 bases and J by 0 bases, with 6 bases of the junction left unmatched. Germline lookup yields CDR1 SGHDT and CDR2 YYEEEE. In DNA form, the CDR3 reads TGTGCCAGCAGCTTGGGACCTAGCGGGTTTAGCACAGATACGCAGTATTTT. This codes for CASSLGPSGFSTDTQYF.

The chain carries TRBV28 and TRBJ1-2; no definite D call. CDR1 is MDHEN and CDR2 is SYDVKM in the germline V gene. V gave up 5 bases and J gave up 0 bases, with 10 bases separating them. CDR3 length: 14 residues. CDR3 bases: TGTGCCAGCAGTGGCGGGCCCCCTAACTATGGCTACACCTTC. It codes for CASSGGPPNYGYTF.

This chain connects TRBV24-1 to TRBJ2-1, with 7 bases lining up with TRBD2. V dropped 6 bases and J dropped 9; count of bases not matched to a gene: 10. This CDR3 is 14 amino acids long. CDR1 and CDR2 from the germline V gene are KGHDR and SFDVKD. The CDR3: CATSRKVGRSEQFF. The CDR3 DNA is TGTGCCACCAGTCGGAAGGTCGGGAGGAGTGAGCAGTTCTTC.

The CDR3 DNA reads as TGCGCCAGCAGCTGGGGGACAGAGACTGGGCCCCAGCATTTT. As protein: CASSWGTETGPQHF. J is TRBJ1-5 and V is TRBV5-1, with 7 bases identical to TRBD1. The CDR3 is 14 amino acids. Germline values: CDR1 SGHRS, CDR2 YFSETQ. V gave up 3 bases and J gave up 9 bases; unmatched junction bases: 9.

This clone was observed a few times. V usage is TRBV19 and J usage is TRBJ2-4, with D perhaps matching TRBD2 (6 bases). Germline-derived CDR1 and CDR2 are LNHDA and SQIVND (reference sequence). The germline V and J ends were trimmed by 6 bases and 0 bases, with 6 bases remaining between them. The length of the CDR3 is 13 residues. DNA of the CDR3: TGTGCCAGTAGGGGGGGAGCCAAAAACATTCAGTACTTC. Its protein is CASRGGAKNIQYF.

This chain connects TRBV6-2 or TRBV6-3 to TRBJ2-7; the match to TRBD1 covers 7 bases. Germline CDR1 and CDR2: MNHEY and SVGEGT. The CDR3 is made up of 15 amino acids. V lost 2 bases and J lost 4; bases outside the gene matches: 8. The CDR3 nucleotides are TGTGCCAGCAGTTACGACTCACAGGGGAGATACGAGCAGTACTTC. It is translated as CASSYDSQGRYEQYF.

In the case of this clone: One end of the junction is discordant with germline, which a read error may explain. The rearrangement links TRBV5-4 to TRBJ2-1; 15 nucleotides align to TRBD2. Germline V CDR1 and CDR2: SGHNT, YYREEE (reference sequence). The CDR3 is 15 amino acids. The CDR3: CASSLGLAGGLEQFF. In nucleotides, the CDR3 is TGTGCCAGCAGTTTGGGACTAGCGGGGGGACTAGAGCAGTTCTTC.

The chain employs TRBV13 and TRBJ2-2; D is ambiguous. This CDR3 is 15 amino acids long. Trimming removed 5 bases from V and 1 base from J, with 11 bases in between. Germline CDR1 reads PRHDT; CDR2 reads FYEKMQ (reference sequence). The CDR3, as DNA: TGTGCCAGCAGCCCTGTTTCAGGGAACACCGGGGAGCTGTTTTTT. Translating it yields CASSPVSGNTGELFF.